The text below deals with one TCR beta chain. Antigen unknown. Treatment denoted: oral pan-JAK inhibitor, 5-10 mg twice daily. The sample belongs to a study of CD8+ T cells in alopecia areata. Looking at the study overall: Oral tofacitinib, 5 to 10 mg twice daily, was given in an open-label trial.

Study-wide results and caveats: A great number of expanded lesional clones endured in scalp and blood during tofacitinib. Higher clonality was seen in lesional scalp than in normal scalp, especially in alopecia totalis/universalis.

Trimming shortened V by 2 bases and J by 1 base, and 16 bases separated the two germline ends. The CDR3 is made up of 17 amino acids. The V gene's germline CDR1 is LGHNA and CDR2 YNFKEQ. Extraction and reverse transcription of RNA yielded cDNA as the sequencing template. Generated by immunoSEQ multiplex PCR, the TCRdb table keeps only in-frame clones and is missing some. The sample lists roughly 200,000 clones; 50% to 60% were seen once. The chain recombines TRBV4-2 with TRBJ2-3; weak D call: TRBD1 (6 bases). The origin of this receptor is a human donor with alopecia areata. The specimen comprised CD4+ T cells sorted from blood, sampled at week 4, from a patient treated with tofacitinib. CDR3 sequence (DNA): TGTGCCAGCAGCCAATCTACAGGGTCTGCGGGCACAGATACGCAGTATTTT. Its translation is CASSQSTGSAGTDTQYF.